Listed below are T cell receptor beta chains from one sample, sequenced in a study of T cells in Graves' hyperthyroidism and ophthalmopathy. TCRdb fed the multiplex PCR reads into MiXCR, producing one record per CDR3 protein. The repertoire includes 450,000 to 700,000 distinct CDR3 sequences, about 45% of them detected once, and around a fifth sits in the top ten. What was sequenced was peripheral blood or thyroid tissue (not recorded which). The receptors were sampled from an adult woman with Graves' disease, either hyperthyroidism or ophthalmopathy (not recorded which). Both conserved end residues are part of each CDR3. D genes are given only for firm matches. Some rows mark clone size as missing; the rest say once, few, many or name a class of expanded clone.

v_gene	j_gene	abundance	d_gene	CDR3aa	CDR3nt
TRBV9	TRBJ2-7	.	TRBD1	CASQGGLYEQYF	TGTGCCAGCCAAGGGGGCCTCTACGAGCAGTACTTC
TRBV7-2	TRBJ2-5	.	.	CASRSLWAGETQYF	TGTGCCAGCAGGTCCCTATGGGCAGGGGAGACCCAGTACTTC
TRBV29-1	TRBJ1-2	.	.	CSVEAGSFVYTF	TGCAGCGTAGAGGCCGGGTCGTTTGTCTACACCTTC
TRBV7-6	TRBJ2-5	.	.	CASSLRADQPQYF	TGTGCCAGCAGCTTACGTGCTGATCAGCCCCAGTACTTC
TRBV7-8	TRBJ2-5	.	.	CASSLGRPYETQYF	TGTGCCAGCAGCTTAGGCAGGCCGTACGAGACCCAGTACTTC
TRBV12-3/TRBV12-4	TRBJ2-7	many	.	CASSFWPQTEQYF	TGTGCCAGCAGTTTTTGGCCTCAAACCGAGCAGTACTTC
TRBV19	TRBJ1-5	.	.	CASSIQGGYTFGSGPQHF	.
TRBV10-2	TRBJ2-7	many	TRBD1	CASSDYRGVEQYF	TGCGCCAGCAGTGATTACAGGGGTGTCGAGCAGTACTTC
TRBV7-2	TRBJ1-6	few	.	CASSLSHGGKPLHF	TGTGCCAGCAGCTTATCTCACGGGGGGAAGCCCCTCCACTTT
TRBV4-3	TRBJ1-3	.	TRBD1	CASSQLLQGEAGNTIYF	TGCGCCAGCAGCCAATTACTACAGGGGGAGGCTGGAAACACCATATATTTT
TRBV5-1	TRBJ1-2	.	.	CASGVTTGSYGYTF	TGCGCCAGCGGGGTGACCACAGGGAGCTATGGCTACACCTTC
TRBV7-2	TRBJ2-6	.	TRBD1	CASRRETGGNVLTF	TGTGCCAGCAGGCGCGAGACAGGGGGCAACGTCCTGACTTTC
TRBV5-1	TRBJ1-3	many	.	CASRGLGSGNTIYF	TGCGCCAGCAGAGGGCTGGGCTCTGGAAACACCATATATTTT
TRBV20-1	TRBJ2-2	many	.	CSANRFGAASNTGELFF	TGCAGTGCTAATAGGTTTGGGGCGGCCTCGAACACCGGGGAGCTGTTTTTT
TRBV7-9	TRBJ2-5	many	TRBD1	CASSSAAGQGVSLETQYF	TGTGCCAGCAGCTCCGCCGCGGGACAGGGGGTCTCTTTGGAGACCCAGTACTTC
TRBV7-9	TRBJ1-1	.	.	CASRYYSPQAEAFF	TGTGCCAGCAGGTACTACAGCCCGCAGGCTGAAGCTTTCTTT
TRBV20-1	TRBJ1-1	.	TRBD1	CSARDGTGPEAFF	TGCAGTGCTAGAGATGGGACAGGGCCTGAAGCTTTCTTT
TRBV7-2	TRBJ2-7	.	.	CASGSARGVAYEQYF	TGTGCCAGCGGATCCGCCAGGGGGGTGGCCTACGAGCAGTACTTC
TRBV4-1	TRBJ1-1	many	.	CASRPPGTRNTEAFF	TGCGCCAGCAGACCCCCCGGGACTCGGAACACTGAAGCTTTCTTT
TRBV2	TRBJ2-5	.	TRBD2	CARSDRTSGRAQYF	TGTGCCAGATCCGATAGGACTAGCGGGAGGGCCCAGTACTTC
TRBV20-1	TRBJ1-2	.	TRBD1	CSGRDKQGRYTF	TGCAGTGGTAGGGATAAACAGGGGAGGTACACCTTC
TRBV4-1	TRBJ1-5	.	.	CASSFGQSINQPQHF	TGCGCCAGCAGTTTCGGACAGTCGATAAACCAGCCCCAGCATTTT
TRBV29-1	TRBJ2-5	.	TRBD1	CSYSGTGGGQPQYF	TGCAGCTATTCGGGGACAGGGGGCGGTCAGCCCCAGTACTTC
TRBV28	TRBJ2-6	few	.	CASSLIESSGANVLTF	TGTGCCAGCAGTTTGATCGAGAGCTCTGGGGCCAACGTCCTGACTTTC
TRBV6-1	TRBJ2-7	.	.	CASEEGGRTYEQYF	TGTGCCAGCGAGGAGGGGGGGAGGACCTACGAGCAGTACTTC
TRBV11-2	TRBJ2-5	.	TRBD1	CASSSYRGDRGETQYF	TGTGCCAGCAGCTCTTACAGGGGGGACAGGGGCGAGACCCAGTACTTC
TRBV30	TRBJ2-7	many	.	CAWSSALGEQYF	TGTGCCTGGAGCTCCGCACTAGGCGAGCAGTACTTC
TRBV6-1	TRBJ1-1	.	.	CASRLGKNTEAFF	TGTGCCAGCAGGCTAGGGAAGAACACTGAAGCTTTCTTT
TRBV29-1	TRBJ2-5	few	TRBD2	CASGGAGGGEETQYF	TGTGCCAGCGGAGGAGCGGGAGGTGGGGAGGAGACCCAGTACTTC
TRBV30	TRBJ1-1	many	.	CAWSVLQREAFF	TGTGCCTGGAGTGTGTTACAGCGTGAAGCTTTCTTT
TRBV10-3	TRBJ1-1	few	TRBD1	CAISEDRGGTEAFF	TGTGCCATCAGTGAGGACAGGGGCGGCACTGAAGCTTTCTTT
TRBV5-8	TRBJ1-3	many	.	CASSLGIRGLSGNTIYF	TGTGCCAGCAGCTTGGGGATCCGGGGGCTGTCTGGAAACACCATATATTTT
TRBV9	TRBJ2-5	many	.	CASSGSGPQETQYF	TGTGCCAGCAGCGGGAGCGGGCCTCAAGAGACCCAGTACTTC
TRBV7-9	TRBJ1-1	many	.	CASSKGGTKMNTEAFF	TGTGCCAGCAGCAAAGGAGGGACAAAGATGAACACTGAAGCTTTCTTT
TRBV7-9	TRBJ1-5	.	.	CASSLSGRGNQPQHF	TGTGCCAGCTCACTCTCGGGACGGGGCAATCAGCCCCAGCATTTT
TRBV18	TRBJ1-2	few	.	CASSTISGSNYGYTF	TGTGCCAGCTCCACAATATCGGGCTCTAACTATGGCTACACCTTC
TRBV12-3/TRBV12-4	TRBJ2-5	many	.	CASSFTEETQYF	TGTGCCAGCAGTTTCACCGAAGAGACCCAGTACTTC
TRBV7-9	TRBJ1-5	.	.	CASSLAPLQGIGSQHF	TGTGCCAGCAGCTTAGCCCCCCTTCAAGGCATTGGGTCCCAGCATTTT
TRBV25-1	TRBJ2-7	once	TRBD2	CASSEVTSGPQKQYF	TGTGCCAGCAGTGAAGTCACTAGCGGGCCCCAGAAGCAGTACTTC
TRBV9	TRBJ1-1	many	.	CASSVELVNTEAFF	TGTGCCAGCAGCGTAGAGTTGGTGAACACTGAAGCTTTCTTT
TRBV13	TRBJ1-6	.	.	CASSLGTLDSPLHF	TGTGCCAGCAGCTTAGGGACGCTCGATTCACCCCTCCACTTT
TRBV4-3	TRBJ1-1	.	.	CASSQVLMVTEAFF	TGCGCCAGCAGCCAAGTCTTGATGGTCACTGAAGCTTTCTTT
TRBV19	TRBJ2-6	.	.	CASSIDPGGSTEAF	TGTGCCAGTAGTATAGATCCTGGGGGGAGCACTGAAGCTTTC
TRBV7-3	TRBJ1-1	many	.	CASRGAVDTEAFF	TGTGCCAGCCGAGGGGCGGTGGACACTGAAGCTTTCTTT
TRBV3-1	TRBJ1-1	many	TRBD1	CASSQTGQGAETFF	TGTGCCAGCAGCCAAACGGGACAGGGGGCTGAGACTTTCTTT
TRBV19	TRBJ1-1	many	.	CASSIGPDFYTEAFF	TGTGCCAGTAGTATAGGTCCGGACTTTTACACTGAAGCTTTCTTT
TRBV29-1	TRBJ1-2	.	.	CSLRGSDYGYTF	TGCAGCTTACGGGGGTCCGACTATGGCTACACCTTC
TRBV7-8	TRBJ2-7	many	.	CASGHPYVQYF	TGTGCCAGCGGACATCCTTACGTGCAGTACTTC
TRBV6-1	TRBJ2-2	.	.	CASTPVGIGELFF	TGTGCCAGCACCCCTGTTGGGATCGGGGAGCTGTTTTTT
TRBV10-3	TRBJ1-3	.	.	CAISDELRNTIYF	TGTGCCATCAGTGATGAGTTGAGAAACACCATATATTTT
TRBV28	TRBJ1-2	.	.	CASRQEGVGPADGYTF	TGTGCCAGCAGGCAAGAGGGGGTCGGGCCCGCGGATGGCTACACCTTC
TRBV10-3	TRBJ1-3	.	.	CAILGGRGNTIYF	TGTGCCATCCTCGGGGGTCGCGGAAACACCATATATTTT
TRBV2	TRBJ2-2	.	.	CASSYTRPGAGGPTGELFF	TGTGCCAGCAGCTATACGCGACCCGGGGCAGGAGGCCCCACCGGGGAGCTGTTTTTT
TRBV4-1	TRBJ1-5	many	.	CASSFLYRVYQPQHF	TGCGCCAGCAGCTTTCTGTACAGGGTGTATCAGCCCCAGCATTTT
TRBV2	TRBJ1-3	many	.	CANTQGFGNTIYF	TGTGCCAATACACAGGGATTCGGAAACACCATATATTTT
TRBV7-9	TRBJ2-5	once	.	CASSFQRRAQETQYF	TGTGCCAGCAGCTTTCAGCGCAGGGCCCAAGAGACCCAGTACTTC
TRBV5-1	TRBJ2-7	.	TRBD2	CASRDRAGGWGEQYF	TGCGCCAGCAGGGACCGAGCGGGAGGATGGGGCGAGCAGTACTTC
TRBV6-1	TRBJ1-5	.	.	CASSLASKFRHPQHF	TGTGCCAGCAGCTTGGCCTCGAAGTTTAGGCATCCCCAGCATTTT
TRBV12-3/TRBV12-4	TRBJ1-5	many	.	CASSQDDQPQHF	TGTGCCAGCAGCCAGGACGATCAGCCCCAGCATTTT